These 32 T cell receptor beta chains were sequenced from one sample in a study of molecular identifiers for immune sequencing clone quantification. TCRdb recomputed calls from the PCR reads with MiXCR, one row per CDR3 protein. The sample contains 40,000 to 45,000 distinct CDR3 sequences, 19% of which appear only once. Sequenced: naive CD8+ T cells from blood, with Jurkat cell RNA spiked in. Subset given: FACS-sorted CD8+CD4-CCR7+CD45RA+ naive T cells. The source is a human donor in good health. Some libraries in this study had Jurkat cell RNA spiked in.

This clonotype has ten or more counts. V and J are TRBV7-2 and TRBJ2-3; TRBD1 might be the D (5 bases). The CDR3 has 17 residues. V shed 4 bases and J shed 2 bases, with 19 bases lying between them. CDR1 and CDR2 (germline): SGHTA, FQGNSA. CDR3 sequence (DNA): TGTGCCAGCAGCTCCAACCCACAGGTTTGGGACACAGATACGCAGTATTTT. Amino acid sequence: CASSSNPQVWDTDTQYF.

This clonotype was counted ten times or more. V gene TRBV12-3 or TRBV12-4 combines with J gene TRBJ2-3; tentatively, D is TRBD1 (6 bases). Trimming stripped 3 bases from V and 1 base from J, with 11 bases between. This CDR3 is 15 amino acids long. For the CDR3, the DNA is TGTGCCAGCAGTTTCGACAGGAGTCGCACAGATACGCAGTATTTT. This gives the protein CASSFDRSRTDTQYF.

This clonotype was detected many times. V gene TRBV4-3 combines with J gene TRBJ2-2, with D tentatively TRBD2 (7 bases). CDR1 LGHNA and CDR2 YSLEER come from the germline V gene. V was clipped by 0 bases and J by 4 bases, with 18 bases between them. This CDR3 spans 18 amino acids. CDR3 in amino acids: CASSQDFSGGGLTGELFF. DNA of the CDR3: TGCGCCAGCAGCCAAGACTTCTCTGGCGGGGGCCTCACCGGGGAGCTGTTTTTT.

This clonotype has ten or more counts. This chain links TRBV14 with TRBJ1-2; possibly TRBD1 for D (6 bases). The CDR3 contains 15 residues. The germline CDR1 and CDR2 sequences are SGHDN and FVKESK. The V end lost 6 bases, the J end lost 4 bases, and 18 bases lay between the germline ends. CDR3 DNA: TGTGCCAGCAGTCATAGGGGACAAGCAGGCTATGGCTACACCTTC. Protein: CASSHRGQAGYGYTF.

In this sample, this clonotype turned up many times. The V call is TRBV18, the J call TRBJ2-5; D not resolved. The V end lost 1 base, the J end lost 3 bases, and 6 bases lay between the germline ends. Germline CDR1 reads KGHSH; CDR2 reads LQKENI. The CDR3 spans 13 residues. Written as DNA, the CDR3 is TGTGCCAGCTCACCACACGCGGAAGAGACCCAGTACTTC. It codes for CASSPHAEETQYF.

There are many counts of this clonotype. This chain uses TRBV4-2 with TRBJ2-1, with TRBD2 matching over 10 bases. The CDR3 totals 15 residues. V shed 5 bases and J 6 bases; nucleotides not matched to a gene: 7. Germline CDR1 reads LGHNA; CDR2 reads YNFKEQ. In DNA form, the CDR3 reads TGTGCCAGCAGCTCCAGCCTAGCGGGAGTCAATGAGCAGTTCTTC. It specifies CASSSSLAGVNEQFF.

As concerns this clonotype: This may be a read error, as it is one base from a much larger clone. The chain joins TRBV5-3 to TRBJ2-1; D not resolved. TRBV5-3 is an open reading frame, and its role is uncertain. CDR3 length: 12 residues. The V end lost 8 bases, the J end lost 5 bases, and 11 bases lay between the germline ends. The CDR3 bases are TGTGCCAGCATCTTGATGAACAATGAGCAGTTCTTC. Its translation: CASILMNNEQFF.

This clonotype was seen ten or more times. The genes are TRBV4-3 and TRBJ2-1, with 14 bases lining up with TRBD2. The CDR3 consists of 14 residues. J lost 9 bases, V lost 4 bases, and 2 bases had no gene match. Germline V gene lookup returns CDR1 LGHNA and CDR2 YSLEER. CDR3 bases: TGCGCCAGCAGCCCCGGGACTAGCGGGAGTGAGCAGTTCTTC. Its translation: CASSPGTSGSEQFF.

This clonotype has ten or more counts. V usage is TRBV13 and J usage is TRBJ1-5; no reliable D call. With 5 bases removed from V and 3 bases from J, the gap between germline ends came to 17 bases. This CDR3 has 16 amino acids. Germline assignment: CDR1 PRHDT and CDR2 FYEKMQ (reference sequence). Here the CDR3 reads CASSVFGEQSNQPQHF. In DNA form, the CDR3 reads TGTGCCAGCAGCGTCTTTGGGGAGCAATCCAATCAGCCCCAGCATTTT.

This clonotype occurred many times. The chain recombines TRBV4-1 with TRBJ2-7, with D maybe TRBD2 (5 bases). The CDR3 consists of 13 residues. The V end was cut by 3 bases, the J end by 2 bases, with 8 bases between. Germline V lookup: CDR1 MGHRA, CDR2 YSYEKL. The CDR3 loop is CASSQRETYEQYF. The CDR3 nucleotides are TGCGCCAGCAGCCAGAGGGAAACCTACGAGCAGTACTTC.

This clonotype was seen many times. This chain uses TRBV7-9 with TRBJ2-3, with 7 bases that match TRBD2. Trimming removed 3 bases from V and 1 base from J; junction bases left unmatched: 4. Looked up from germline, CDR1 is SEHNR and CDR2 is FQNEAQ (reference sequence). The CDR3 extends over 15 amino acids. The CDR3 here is CASSFTGGGTDTQYF. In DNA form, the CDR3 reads TGTGCCAGCAGCTTTACGGGGGGTGGCACAGATACGCAGTATTTT. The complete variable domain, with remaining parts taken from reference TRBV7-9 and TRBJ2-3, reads DTGVSQNPRHKITKRGQNVTFRCDPISEHNRLYWYRQTLGQGPEFLTYFQNEAQLEKSRLLSDRFSAERPKGSFSTLEIQRTEQGDSAMYLCASSFTGGGTDTQYFGPGTRLTVL.

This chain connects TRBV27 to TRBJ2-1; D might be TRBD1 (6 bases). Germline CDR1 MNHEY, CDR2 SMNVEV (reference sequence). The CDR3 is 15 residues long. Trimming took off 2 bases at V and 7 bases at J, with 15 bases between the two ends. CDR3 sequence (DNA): TGTGCCAGCAGTTTAGGGCAGGGGTTAGGGAATGAGCAGTTCTTC. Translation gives CASSLGQGLGNEQFF.

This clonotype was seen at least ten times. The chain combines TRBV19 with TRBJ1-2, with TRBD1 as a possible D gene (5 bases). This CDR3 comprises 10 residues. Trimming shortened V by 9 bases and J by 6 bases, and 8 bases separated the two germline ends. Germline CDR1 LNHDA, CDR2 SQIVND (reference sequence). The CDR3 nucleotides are TGTGCCAGCCAAGGGGATGGCTACACCTTC. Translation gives CASQGDGYTF.

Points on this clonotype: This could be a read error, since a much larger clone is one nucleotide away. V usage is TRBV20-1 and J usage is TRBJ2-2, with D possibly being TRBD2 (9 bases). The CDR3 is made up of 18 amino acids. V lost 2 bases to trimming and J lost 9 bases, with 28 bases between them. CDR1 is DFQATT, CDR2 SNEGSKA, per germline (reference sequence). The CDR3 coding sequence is TGCAGTGCTAGATCTCGTCAGGGGGCGGGAGGGTTGACCAGGGAGCTGTTTTTT. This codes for CSARSRQGAGGLTRELFF.

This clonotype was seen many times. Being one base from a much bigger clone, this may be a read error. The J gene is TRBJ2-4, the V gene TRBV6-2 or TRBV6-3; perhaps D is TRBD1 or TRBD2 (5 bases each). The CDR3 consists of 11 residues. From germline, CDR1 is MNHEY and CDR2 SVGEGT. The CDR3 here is CTSSWGEGQYF. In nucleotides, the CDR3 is TGTACCAGCAGTTGGGGCGAGGGTCAGTACTTC.

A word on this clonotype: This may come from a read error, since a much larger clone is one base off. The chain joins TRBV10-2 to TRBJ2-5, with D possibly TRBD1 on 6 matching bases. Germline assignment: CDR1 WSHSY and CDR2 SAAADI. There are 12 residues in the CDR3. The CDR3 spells CASWGLQEAQYF. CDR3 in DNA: TGCGCCAGCTGGGGGCTCCAAGAGGCCCAGTACTTC.

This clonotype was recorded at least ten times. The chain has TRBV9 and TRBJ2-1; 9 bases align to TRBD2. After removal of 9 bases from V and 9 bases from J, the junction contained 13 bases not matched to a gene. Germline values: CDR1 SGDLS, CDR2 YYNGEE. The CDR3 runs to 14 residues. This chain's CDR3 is CATNRAGGPGEQFF. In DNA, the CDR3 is TGTGCCACCAACAGGGCGGGAGGGCCGGGTGAGCAGTTCTTC.

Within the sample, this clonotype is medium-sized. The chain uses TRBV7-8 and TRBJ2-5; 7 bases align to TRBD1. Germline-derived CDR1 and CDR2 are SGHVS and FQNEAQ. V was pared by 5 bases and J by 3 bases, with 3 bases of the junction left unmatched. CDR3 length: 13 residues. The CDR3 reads CASSRTGEETQYF. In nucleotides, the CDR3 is TGTGCCAGCAGCCGTACAGGGGAAGAGACCCAGTACTTC.

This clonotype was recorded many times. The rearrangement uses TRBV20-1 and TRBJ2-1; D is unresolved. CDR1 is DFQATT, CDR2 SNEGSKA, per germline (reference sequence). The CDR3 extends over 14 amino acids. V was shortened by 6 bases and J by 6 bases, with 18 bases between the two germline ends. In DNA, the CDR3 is TGCAGTGCACCACAAGTCATTGGAACCAATGAGCAGTTCTTC. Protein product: CSAPQVIGTNEQFF.

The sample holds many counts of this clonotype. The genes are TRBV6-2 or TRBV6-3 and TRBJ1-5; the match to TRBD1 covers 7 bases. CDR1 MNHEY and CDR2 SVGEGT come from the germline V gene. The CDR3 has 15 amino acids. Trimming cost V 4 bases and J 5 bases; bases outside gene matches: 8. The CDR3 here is CASSLRDSPYQPQHF. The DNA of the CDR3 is TGTGCCAGCAGTTTACGGGACAGCCCCTATCAGCCCCAGCATTTT.

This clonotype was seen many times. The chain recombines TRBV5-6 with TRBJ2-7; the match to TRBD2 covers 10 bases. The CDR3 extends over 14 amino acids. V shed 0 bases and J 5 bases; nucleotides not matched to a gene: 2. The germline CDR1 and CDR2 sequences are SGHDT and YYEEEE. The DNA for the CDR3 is TGTGCCAGCAGCTTGGTTACTAGCGGGGACGAGCAGTACTTC. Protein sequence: CASSLVTSGDEQYF.

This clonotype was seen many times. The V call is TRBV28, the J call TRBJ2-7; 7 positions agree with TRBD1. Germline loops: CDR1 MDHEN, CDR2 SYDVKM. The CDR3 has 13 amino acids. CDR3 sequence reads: CATVYRGSYEQYF. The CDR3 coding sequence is TGTGCGACCGTTTACAGGGGATCCTACGAGCAGTACTTC.

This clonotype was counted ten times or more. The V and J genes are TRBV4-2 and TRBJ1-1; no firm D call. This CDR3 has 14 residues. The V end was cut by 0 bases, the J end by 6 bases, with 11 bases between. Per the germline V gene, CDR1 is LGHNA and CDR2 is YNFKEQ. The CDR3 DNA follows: TGTGCCAGCAGCCAAGAGAGGTTGGTCGCTGAAGCTTTCTTT. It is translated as CASSQERLVAEAFF.

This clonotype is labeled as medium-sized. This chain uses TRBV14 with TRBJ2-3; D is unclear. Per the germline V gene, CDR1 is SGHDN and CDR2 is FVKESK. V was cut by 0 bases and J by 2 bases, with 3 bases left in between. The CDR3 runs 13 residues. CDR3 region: CASSQDHTDTQYF. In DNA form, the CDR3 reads TGTGCCAGCAGCCAAGACCACACAGATACGCAGTATTTT.

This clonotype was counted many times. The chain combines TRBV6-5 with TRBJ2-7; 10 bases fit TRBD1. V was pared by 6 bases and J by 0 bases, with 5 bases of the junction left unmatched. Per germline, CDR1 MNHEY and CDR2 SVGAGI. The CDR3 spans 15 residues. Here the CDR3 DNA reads TGTGCCAGCAGCCCGACAGGGGGCACCTCCTACGAGCAGTACTTC. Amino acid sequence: CASSPTGGTSYEQYF.

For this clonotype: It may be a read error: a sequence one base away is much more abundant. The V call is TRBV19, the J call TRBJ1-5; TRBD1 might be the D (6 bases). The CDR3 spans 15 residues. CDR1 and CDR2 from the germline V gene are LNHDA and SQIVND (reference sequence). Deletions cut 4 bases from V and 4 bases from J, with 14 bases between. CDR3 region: CASSTGAGSNQPQHF. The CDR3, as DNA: TGTGCCAGTAGTACAGGGGCAGGGAGTAATCAGCCCCAGCATTTT.

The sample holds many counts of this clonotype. CDR3: CASSFLGTGLNTEAFF. The CDR3 DNA reads as TGTGCCAGCAGTTTCCTTGGGACAGGACTAAACACTGAAGCTTTCTTT. The chain couples TRBV27 to TRBJ1-1, with TRBD1 matching over 8 bases. There are 16 residues in the CDR3. The V and J ends lost 3 bases and 2 bases, in that order; junction bases with no gene match: 8. Germline V gives CDR1 MNHEY, CDR2 SMNVEV (reference sequence).

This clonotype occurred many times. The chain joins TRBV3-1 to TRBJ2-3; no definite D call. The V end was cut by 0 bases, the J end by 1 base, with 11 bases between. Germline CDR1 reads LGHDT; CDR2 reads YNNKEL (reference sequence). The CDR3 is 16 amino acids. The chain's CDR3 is CASSQDLFTGTDTQYF. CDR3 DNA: TGTGCCAGCAGCCAAGACCTCTTTACGGGCACAGATACGCAGTATTTT.

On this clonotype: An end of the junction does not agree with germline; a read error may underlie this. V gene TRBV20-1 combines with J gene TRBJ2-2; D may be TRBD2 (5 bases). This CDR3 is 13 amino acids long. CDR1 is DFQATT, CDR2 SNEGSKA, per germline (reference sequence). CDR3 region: CSARLANTGELLF. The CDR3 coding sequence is TGCAGTGCTAGACTGGCGAACACCGGGGAGCTGCTTTTT.

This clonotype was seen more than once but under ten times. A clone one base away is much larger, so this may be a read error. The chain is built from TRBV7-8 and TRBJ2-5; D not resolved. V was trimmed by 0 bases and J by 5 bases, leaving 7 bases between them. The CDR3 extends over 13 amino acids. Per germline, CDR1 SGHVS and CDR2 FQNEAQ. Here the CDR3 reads CASSLAGSETQYF. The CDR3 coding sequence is TGTGCCAGCAGCTTAGCGGGTTCTGAGACCCAGTACTTC.

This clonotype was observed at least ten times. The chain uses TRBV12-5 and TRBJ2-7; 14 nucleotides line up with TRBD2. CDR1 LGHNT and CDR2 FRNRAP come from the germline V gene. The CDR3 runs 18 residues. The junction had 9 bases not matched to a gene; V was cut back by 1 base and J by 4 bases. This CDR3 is CASGLGRLAGGPVYEQYF. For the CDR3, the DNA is TGTGCTAGTGGTTTGGGCCGACTAGCGGGGGGGCCAGTATACGAGCAGTACTTC. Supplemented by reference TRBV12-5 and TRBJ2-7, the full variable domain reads DARVTQTPRHKVTEMGQEVTMRCQPILGHNTVFWYRQTMMQGLELLAYFRNRAPLDDSGMPKDRFSAEMPDATLATLKIQPSEPRDSAVYFCASGLGRLAGGPVYEQYFGPGTRLTVT.

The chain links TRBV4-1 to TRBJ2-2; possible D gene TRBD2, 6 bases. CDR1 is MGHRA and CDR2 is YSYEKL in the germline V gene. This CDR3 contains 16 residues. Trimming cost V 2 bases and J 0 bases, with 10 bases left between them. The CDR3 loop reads CASSQSGRTNTGELFF. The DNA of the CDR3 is TGCGCCAGCAGCCAATCTGGGAGGACGAACACCGGGGAGCTGTTTTTT.